Below are 32 T cell receptor beta chains sequenced from a single sample in a study of cytomegalovirus exposure and HLA in healthy donors (dated by TCRdb to between 2016 and 2019). Receptor libraries were prepared by the immunoSEQ multiplex PCR assay. The multiplex PCR relied on a mix of 60 forward primers for TCR Vbeta segments and 13 reverse primers for TCR Jbeta segments. Drawn from immuneACCESS, this table holds only the in-frame rearrangements with V and J called that TCRdb kept. Clones are partly lost; checked studies trace under half to an unresolved V gene and leave the rest unexplained. This sample lists about 130,000 clones; 79% were detected once. 6.5% of the sample comes from the top ten. The specimen was PBMCs. These receptors came from a man aged 40-55 years in good health and CMV-seropositive.

The chain links TRBV7-3 to TRBJ2-3; possibly TRBD1 for D (5 bases). This CDR3 is 15 amino acids long. Per the germline V gene, CDR1 is SGHTA and CDR2 is FQGTGA. Trimming stripped 5 bases from V and 1 base from J, with 13 bases between. The CDR3 DNA reads as TGTGCCAGCAGCCCCCAGGGCGTCGGCACAGATACGCAGTATTTT. Its translation is CASSPQGVGTDTQYF.

About this clone: The germline gene is not matched at one end of the junction; a read error may be the cause. The CDR3 reads CANIPRSGKTVF. The CDR3 coding sequence is TGTGCCAACATCCCAAGGTCAGGAAAAACTGTTTTT. The genes are TRBV6-1 and TRBJ1-4; D gene ambiguous. The CDR3 runs 12 residues. Germline-derived CDR1 and CDR2 are MNHNS and SASEGT.

The chain carries TRBV29-1 and TRBJ1-2, with D hard to call. V was shortened by 4 bases and J by 0 bases, with 9 bases between the two germline ends. CDR3 length equals 13 residues. Germline V gene lookup returns CDR1 SQVTM and CDR2 ANQGSEA. CDR3 loop: CSVADSSNYGYTF. CDR3 DNA: TGCAGCGTTGCGGACTCCTCTAACTATGGCTACACCTTC.

The chain couples TRBV5-1 to TRBJ2-5, with 7 bases that match TRBD2. Germline values: CDR1 SGHRS, CDR2 YFSETQ. V lost 7 bases and J lost 5; bases outside the gene matches: 8. This CDR3 spans 13 amino acids. In DNA, the CDR3 is TGCGCCAGCGGGGGGGAGTCTTGGGAGACCCAGTACTTC. Its translation is CASGGESWETQYF.

The rearrangement links TRBV28 to TRBJ2-3, with 9 positions matching TRBD2. Trimming took 4 bases from V and 4 from J; bases not matched to a gene: 6. CDR3 length: 15 amino acids. Germline CDR1 is MDHEN and CDR2 is SYDVKM. The CDR3 DNA sequence: TGTGCCAGCAGTTGGGGGCGGGGGGGGGCAGATACGCAGTATTTT. Protein sequence: CASSWGRGGADTQYF.

This clone was seen only a few times. J is TRBJ1-5 and V is TRBV6-1; the D is unclear. The CDR3 runs to 13 residues. CDR1 is MNHNS and CDR2 is SASEGT in the germline V gene. The CDR3 region has the DNA TGTGCTAACGGATGGGGAGGAAAACAGCCCCAGCATTTT. It encodes CANGWGGKQPQHF.

The chain joins TRBV27 to TRBJ1-2, with a possible D match to TRBD1 (6 bases). V was trimmed by 6 bases and J by 1 base, leaving 12 bases between them. Per the germline V gene, CDR1 is MNHEY and CDR2 is SMNVEV (reference sequence). The CDR3 extends over 14 amino acids. The CDR3: CASRLDRNNYGYTF. CDR3 DNA sequence: TGTGCCAGCAGGTTGGACAGAAATAACTATGGCTACACCTTC.

This clone turned up a few times. The V and J genes are TRBV5-5 and TRBJ2-2; TRBD1 matches 8 bases. The CDR3 has 17 residues. From germline, CDR1 is SGHKS and CDR2 YYEKEE (reference sequence). The trim removed 4 bases at V and 7 bases at J, leaving 15 bases unmatched. CDR3 region: CASSPYSPAGGGGELFF. The CDR3 DNA reads TGTGCCAGCAGCCCCTACTCGCCGGCAGGGGGCGGCGGGGAGCTGTTTTTT.

V gene TRBV6-1 combines with J gene TRBJ2-3; D might be TRBD1 (6 bases). CDR1 MNHNS and CDR2 SASEGT come from the germline V gene. The CDR3 loop spans 15 amino acids. With 5 bases removed from V and 2 bases from J, the gap between germline ends came to 14 bases. The CDR3 is CASSSGQSFTDTQYF. As DNA, the CDR3 is TGTGCCAGCAGTTCTGGACAGAGTTTCACAGATACGCAGTATTTT.

The V call is TRBV2, the J call TRBJ2-5; TRBD2 matches at 8 bases. V was clipped by 5 bases and J by 4 bases; unmatched bases: 3. The CDR3 totals 13 residues. Germline V lookup: CDR1 SNHLY, CDR2 FYNNEI. The CDR3 coding sequence is TGTGCCAGCAGTAGGACTAGCCTAGAGACCCAGTACTTC. It yields the protein CASSRTSLETQYF.

The rearrangement uses TRBV27 and TRBJ2-5; 7 bases agree with TRBD1. The germline gives CDR1 MNHEY, CDR2 SMNVEV (reference sequence). V was pared by 7 bases and J by 1 base, with 9 bases of the junction left unmatched. The CDR3 is made up of 15 amino acids. Here the CDR3 reads CASIGTGETQETQYF. The CDR3 DNA reads TGTGCCAGCATCGGAACAGGGGAAACCCAAGAGACCCAGTACTTC.

The sample holds a few counts of this clone. The chain links TRBV6-1 to TRBJ2-1, with D possibly matching TRBD1 (6 bases). This CDR3 is 17 amino acids long. The V end was cut by 2 bases, the J end by 2 bases, with 16 bases between. Germline CDR1 is MNHNS and CDR2 is SASEGT. The DNA for the CDR3 is TGTGCCAGCAGTGAATCCTACGACGGACAGACCTACAATGAGCAGTTCTTC. This sequence encodes CASSESYDGQTYNEQFF.

This clone appeared once. The chain uses TRBV13 and TRBJ1-3, with a tentative D call TRBD1 (6 bases). V was trimmed by 0 bases and J by 0 bases, leaving 15 bases between them. This CDR3 spans 18 amino acids. Germline V gives CDR1 PRHDT, CDR2 FYEKMQ (reference sequence). CDR3 in amino acids: CASSLGPGTYLSGNTIYF. In nucleotides, the CDR3 is TGTGCCAGCAGCTTAGGCCCCGGGACATACCTCTCTGGAAACACCATATATTTT.

The gene calls are TRBV15 and TRBJ2-2; TRBD2 matches 7 bases. Trimming took 5 bases from V and 6 from J; bases not matched to a gene: 0. There are 12 residues in the CDR3. Germline V gene lookup returns CDR1 LNHNV and CDR2 YYDKDF (reference sequence). The CDR3 DNA sequence: TGTGCCACCAGCGGGGGGGCCGGGGAGCTGTTTTTT. Translated, it gives CATSGGAGELFF.

The chain couples TRBV4-1 to TRBJ2-4, with 14 positions matching TRBD2. Per germline, CDR1 MGHRA and CDR2 YSYEKL. The CDR3 contains 21 residues. The trim removed 0 bases at V and 0 bases at J, leaving 10 bases unmatched. DNA for the CDR3: TGCGCCAGCAGCCAAGAGGAGACTAGCGGGAGGGCGGGCTTAGCCAAAAACATTCAGTACTTC. Translated, it gives CASSQEETSGRAGLAKNIQYF.

The chain is built from TRBV7-6 and TRBJ2-5; tentative D call: TRBD1 (5 bases). The last part of the DNA fits TRBJ2-7 better; the J call may be wrong. Germline CDR1 SGHVS, CDR2 FNYEAQ. The CDR3 loop spans 13 amino acids. The CDR3 nucleotides are TGTGCCAGCAGCTTAGCTACAGGCTACGAGCAGTACTTC. It encodes CASSLATGYEQYF.

The V gene is TRBV11-2, the J gene TRBJ2-1; 10 bases are a match to TRBD2. The ends lost 5 bases at V and 7 bases at J; junction bases unmatched: 20. The CDR3 has 19 amino acids. The germline V gene encodes CDR1 SGHAT and CDR2 FQNNGV. The CDR3 protein is CASSPFLPTSGRGWNEQFF. The CDR3 region has the DNA TGTGCCAGCAGCCCCTTTCTCCCGACTAGCGGGCGGGGTTGGAATGAGCAGTTCTTC.

The chain uses TRBV18 and TRBJ1-1; 12 bases map to TRBD1. This CDR3 comprises 15 residues. Looked up from germline, CDR1 is KGHSH and CDR2 is LQKENI. V shed 3 bases, J shed 5 bases, and the junction held 4 bases outside the gene matches. The CDR3 nucleotides read TGTGCCAGCTCACCTTTGGGACAGGGGGCTACTGAAGCTTTCTTT. Translating it yields CASSPLGQGATEAFF.

The genes are TRBV4-2 and TRBJ2-3; D possibly corresponds to TRBD1 (8 bases). Germline V gene data show CDR1 as LGHNA and CDR2 as YNFKEQ. V lost 0 bases and J lost 4, with 14 bases in between. CDR3 size: 16 residues. The DNA of the CDR3 is TGTGCCAGCAGCCAAGATCAGGGGGCGGGAGCAGATACGCAGTATTTT. Translating gives CASSQDQGAGADTQYF.

This clone was seen just once. J is TRBJ2-1 and V is TRBV6-5, with D unresolved. Trimming removed 5 bases at V and 9 bases at J, with 14 bases between. Germline values: CDR1 MNHEY, CDR2 SVGAGI. The CDR3 contains 13 residues. The CDR3 nucleotides are TGTGCCAGCAGTGAAGGTCTAGTGGGTGAGCAGTTCTTC. It translates to CASSEGLVGEQFF.

The chain couples TRBV19 to TRBJ1-2; 7 bases match TRBD1. V lost 4 bases to trimming and J lost 2 bases; unmatched junction nucleotides: 7. Germline V CDR1 and CDR2: LNHDA, SQIVND (reference sequence). The CDR3 totals 15 residues. The CDR3 bases are TGTGCCAGTAGTACCCCATCACAGGGGAACTATGGCTACACCTTC. This translates into CASSTPSQGNYGYTF.

This clone has just one count. The rearrangement joins TRBV27 to TRBJ2-1; 8 bases align to TRBD1. The CDR3 totals 15 residues. The J segment lost 5 bases and the V segment lost 5 bases, leaving 8 bases of the junction unmatched. Germline CDR1 reads MNHEY; CDR2 reads SMNVEV (reference sequence). As DNA, the CDR3 is TGTGCCAGCAGTGCGACAGGGGCGATCAACAATGAGCAGTTCTTC. It encodes CASSATGAINNEQFF.

This chain links TRBV6-1 with TRBJ1-2; 8 bases are shared with TRBD1. J was trimmed by 6 bases and V by 6 bases; bases with no gene match: 6. The CDR3 runs to 13 residues. CDR1 is MNHNS, CDR2 SASEGT, per germline. The CDR3 region has the DNA TGTGCCAGCAGCCCACAGGGGGTCGATGGCTACACCTTC. Its translation is CASSPQGVDGYTF.

The chain uses TRBV9 and TRBJ2-3; 7 bases fit TRBD2. This CDR3 contains 15 residues. From germline, CDR1 is SGDLS and CDR2 YYNGEE. V shed 6 bases and J 4 bases; nucleotides not matched to a gene: 11. This CDR3 is CASTALGRAPDTQYF. The CDR3 bases are TGTGCCAGCACCGCCCTTGGGAGGGCCCCAGATACGCAGTATTTT.

V usage is TRBV5-1 and J usage is TRBJ2-3, with D perhaps matching TRBD2 (6 bases). From germline, CDR1 is SGHRS and CDR2 YFSETQ. The CDR3 contains 16 residues. The V end lost 4 bases, the J end lost 0 bases, and 15 bases lay between the germline ends. The chain's CDR3 is CASSIPISGSTDTQYF. The CDR3 nucleotides read TGCGCCAGCAGCATACCAATTAGCGGAAGCACAGATACGCAGTATTTT.

The genes are TRBV7-3 and TRBJ1-1; D is unresolved. Germline CDR1 SGHTA, CDR2 FQGTGA. CDR3 size: 13 residues. V lost 5 bases and J lost 0, with 7 bases in between. The DNA for the CDR3 is TGTGCCAGCAGCCCCCAGTTGAACACTGAAGCTTTCTTT. Encoded protein: CASSPQLNTEAFF.

This chain connects TRBV28 to TRBJ2-5; the match to TRBD2 covers 8 bases. The junction had 8 bases not matched to a gene; V was cut back by 8 bases and J by 3 bases. The CDR3 is 14 residues long. The germline gives CDR1 MDHEN, CDR2 SYDVKM. The CDR3 DNA is TGTGCCAGCTCCCCGGGGGGGGGTAAAGAGACCCAGTACTTC. Translating it yields CASSPGGGKETQYF.

This clone appeared a few times. This chain uses TRBV4-1 with TRBJ1-2; 7 positions agree with TRBD1. J was trimmed by 7 bases and V by 1 base; bases with no gene match: 9. CDR3 length: 15 residues. Germline V gives CDR1 MGHRA, CDR2 YSYEKL. In DNA, the CDR3 is TGCGCCAGCAGCCAAGCGAGGGACAGTTTGCCTGGCTACACCTTC. It codes for CASSQARDSLPGYTF.

The V and J genes are TRBV6-1 and TRBJ1-2, with D possibly being TRBD1 (5 bases). This CDR3 is 13 amino acids long. The germline CDR1 and CDR2 sequences are MNHNS and SASEGT. The ends were cut back, 7 bases at V and 8 bases at J, with 17 bases in the middle. Written as DNA, the CDR3 is TGTGCCAGCAATCGCGCAGGGTTTGAGGGCTACACCTTC. Its protein is CASNRAGFEGYTF.

To note about this clone: The junction departs from germline at one end; a sequencing error may be responsible. V usage is TRBV7-9 and J usage is TRBJ1-6; D might be TRBD1 (5 bases). CDR1 is SEHNR, CDR2 FQNEAQ, per germline (reference sequence). The CDR3 consists of 12 residues. As DNA, the CDR3 is TGTTCCAGCAGCCGACAGAATTCACCCCTCCACTTT. Amino acids: CSSSRQNSPLHF.

Worth noting for this clone: Other DNA sequences from this sample encode an identical CDR3 as well. The chain is built from TRBV7-9 and TRBJ2-3, with D uncertain. The CDR3 has 14 residues. V shed 5 bases and J shed 2 bases, with 11 bases lying between them. The germline gives CDR1 SEHNR, CDR2 FQNEAQ (reference sequence). CDR3 in DNA: TGTGCCAGCAGCCCCTCAGGAAACACAGATACGCAGTATTTT. It is translated as CASSPSGNTDTQYF. The whole variable domain, filled in from reference TRBV7-9 and TRBJ2-3, reads DTGVSQNPRHKITKRGQNVTFRCDPISEHNRLYWYRQTLGQGPEFLTYFQNEAQLEKSRLLSDRFSAERPKGSFSTLEIQRTEQGDSAMYLCASSPSGNTDTQYFGPGTRLTVL.

This chain uses TRBV6-4 with TRBJ2-5, with 11 bases aligning to TRBD2. V lost 4 bases to trimming and J lost 3 bases; unmatched junction nucleotides: 4. Per the germline V gene, CDR1 is MRHNA and CDR2 is SNTAGT. The CDR3 is made up of 15 amino acids. In DNA, the CDR3 is TGTGCCAGCAGTGTCCTAGCGGGAGGTAAAGAGACCCAGTACTTC. It codes for CASSVLAGGKETQYF.